One and the same sample provided the 27 T cell receptor beta chains below, sequenced in a study of tumor-infiltrating lymphocytes in localized non-small cell lung cancer. Produced via immunoSEQ multiplex PCR; TCRdb's table is partial and in-frame only. The sample has 9,500 to 13,000 clones; around 64% are singletons. The sequenced sample consisted of uninvolved lung tissue not adjacent to the tumor. All receptors derive from a human donor with non-small cell lung cancer.

The table lists this clone with a few counts. This sequence joins TRBV2 and TRBJ1-2, with D tentatively TRBD1 (6 bases). The CDR3 sequence is 15 residues long. V was trimmed by 5 bases and J by 2 bases, leaving 15 bases between them. Germline V gene sequence: CDR1 SNHLY, CDR2 FYNNEI. The CDR3 DNA reads TGTGCCAGCAGTCAACAATCGACAGGCAACTATGGCTACACCTTC. Encoded protein: CASSQQSTGNYGYTF.

The rearrangement joins TRBV6-6 to TRBJ2-5, with TRBD2 as a possible D gene (6 bases). The CDR3 is made up of 13 amino acids. The germline V gene has CDR1 MNHNY and CDR2 SVGAGI (reference sequence). The V end lost 2 bases, the J end lost 3 bases, and 7 bases lay between the germline ends. The CDR3 reads CASSYGGEETQYF. CDR3 nucleotide sequence: TGTGCCAGCAGTTACGGCGGGGAAGAGACCCAGTACTTC.

CDR3 nucleotide sequence: TGCAGCGTTGTGGCAGGGTGGAGTGAGCAGTTCTTC. This sequence encodes CSVVAGWSEQFF. V is TRBV29-1 and J is TRBJ2-1; tentatively, D is TRBD1 (5 bases). Germline V lookup: CDR1 SQVTM, CDR2 ANQGSEA. V dropped 4 bases and J dropped 9 bases, with 13 bases sitting between them. The CDR3 spans 12 residues.

The CDR3 is CASSSGLANEQFF. The CDR3 nucleotides read TGTGCCAGCAGCTCGGGACTAGCGAATGAGCAGTTCTTC. This chain uses TRBV11-3 with TRBJ2-1, with 10 bases matching TRBD2. V gave up 4 bases and J gave up 7 bases; unmatched junction bases: 1. The germline V gene has CDR1 SGHNT and CDR2 YENEEA. This CDR3 has 13 amino acids.

This clone has just a few counts. The chain recombines TRBV5-1 with TRBJ2-1; the D gene is possibly TRBD2 (5 bases). Germline CDR1 SGHRS, CDR2 YFSETQ. CDR3 length equals 11 residues. V shed 4 bases and J shed 7 bases, with 6 bases lying between them. The CDR3 here is CASSAGNEQFF. CDR3 nucleotides: TGCGCCAGCAGCGCGGGTAATGAGCAGTTCTTC.

The chain couples TRBV19 to TRBJ1-1; D perhaps matches TRBD1 (6 bases). The CDR3 runs to 15 residues. The germline V gene has CDR1 LNHDA and CDR2 SQIVND (reference sequence). V was trimmed by 3 bases and J by 0 bases, leaving 11 bases between them. The CDR3 DNA reads as TGTGCCAGTAGTATCCCGGGACACATGAACACTGAAGCTTTCTTT. Translating it yields CASSIPGHMNTEAFF.

The rearrangement joins TRBV7-9 to TRBJ1-1; possible D gene TRBD1, 5 bases. This CDR3 region has 14 residues. Germline V gene sequence: CDR1 SEHNR, CDR2 FQNEAQ (reference sequence). Between the trimmed V and J ends, which lost 6 bases and 6 bases, there was a span of 17 bases. The CDR3 nucleotides read TGTGCCAGCAGTTCCGGGACTTACCTTTCTGAAGCTTTCTTT. Translated: CASSSGTYLSEAFF. The full variable domain, rest sourced from reference TRBV7-9 and TRBJ1-1, is DTGVSQNPRHKITKRGQNVTFRCDPISEHNRLYWYRQTLGQGPEFLTYFQNEAQLEKSRLLSDRFSAERPKGSFSTLEIQRTEQGDSAMYLCASSSGTYLSEAFFGQGTRLTVV.

V gene TRBV28 combines with J gene TRBJ1-1; D uncertain. Germline-derived CDR1 and CDR2 are MDHEN and SYDVKM. Trimming cost V 5 bases and J 1 base, with 5 bases left between them. This CDR3 region has 12 residues. This chain's CDR3 is CASSTTNTEAFF. CDR3 nucleotide sequence: TGTGCCAGCAGTACAACGAACACTGAAGCTTTCTTT. The full variable domain, its missing parts supplied by reference TRBV28 and TRBJ1-1, is DVKVTQSSRYLVKRTGEKVFLECVQDMDHENMFWYRQDPGLGLRLIYFSYDVKMKEKGDIPEGYSVSREKKERFSLILESASTNQTSMYLCASSTTNTEAFFGQGTRLTVV.

By share of the sample, this clone is medium-sized (0.01 to 0.1%). The genes are TRBV15 and TRBJ1-4, with 9 positions matching TRBD1. The CDR3 is 14 residues long. Germline V gene data show CDR1 as LNHNV and CDR2 as YYDKDF (reference sequence). The trim removed 5 bases at V and 6 bases at J, leaving 4 bases unmatched. The CDR3 DNA is TGTGCCACCAGCCGGGACAGGGTTGATGAAAAACTGTTTTTT. Its protein product is CATSRDRVDEKLFF.

This rearrangement joins TRBV6-1 to TRBJ1-5, with D possibly being TRBD1 (6 bases). CDR1 and CDR2 (germline): MNHNS, SASEGT. This CDR3 region has 16 residues. The germline V and J ends were trimmed by 2 bases and 3 bases, with 14 bases remaining between them. The CDR3 is CASSETGSGSNQPQHF. DNA of the CDR3: TGTGCCAGCAGTGAAACAGGGAGCGGGTCCAATCAGCCCCAGCATTTT.

This clone occurred once. CDR3 sequence reads: CASSGNRQGSETQYF. The CDR3 DNA reads TGTGCCAGCAGCGGGAATAGACAGGGTTCAGAGACCCAGTACTTC. The gene calls are TRBV9 and TRBJ2-5, with 7 bases identical to TRBD1. Germline trimming cut 3 bases from V and 4 bases from J; bases unmatched to any gene: 9. The CDR3 has 15 residues. Germline V gene lookup returns CDR1 SGDLS and CDR2 YYNGEE.

The chain employs TRBV5-4 and TRBJ2-7; 11 bases are shared with TRBD2. CDR1 SGHNT and CDR2 YYREEE come from the germline V gene (reference sequence). Germline trimming cut 4 bases from V and 2 bases from J; bases unmatched to any gene: 2. The CDR3 runs to 14 residues. CDR3 nucleotide sequence: TGTGCCAGCAGCAGGACTAGCGGGCCCTACGAGCAGTACTTC. Residues: CASSRTSGPYEQYF.

This clone was seen a few times. This chain connects TRBV28 to TRBJ1-1; 10 bases are shared with TRBD1. The V segment lost 3 bases and the J segment 5 bases; nucleotides outside the gene matches: 6. Germline lookup yields CDR1 MDHEN and CDR2 SYDVKM. The CDR3 length is 15 residues. The CDR3 DNA sequence: TGTGCCAGCAGTTTCCAGGGACAGGGGAGGACTGAAGCTTTCTTT. It codes for CASSFQGQGRTEAFF. The full variable domain, in which reference TRBV28 and TRBJ1-1 provide the parts outside the CDR3, is DVKVTQSSRYLVKRTGEKVFLECVQDMDHENMFWYRQDPGLGLRLIYFSYDVKMKEKGDIPEGYSVSREKKERFSLILESASTNQTSMYLCASSFQGQGRTEAFFGQGTRLTVV.

The chain recombines TRBV29-1 with TRBJ1-5; a possible D gene is TRBD1 (5 bases). Germline V gene sequence: CDR1 SQVTM, CDR2 ANQGSEA. V was cut by 6 bases and J by 2 bases, with 8 bases left in between. CDR3 length: 12 residues. DNA of the CDR3: TGCAGCGTGGGGGGGGGCAATCAGCCCCAGCATTTT. This sequence encodes CSVGGGNQPQHF.

The chain employs TRBV7-3 and TRBJ1-2, with 7 bases aligning to TRBD1. Germline V gives CDR1 SGHTA, CDR2 FQGTGA. The CDR3 is made up of 15 amino acids. Losses at the gene ends were 6 bases for V and 2 bases for J; bases not matched to a gene: 9. The CDR3 loop reads CASSRTGVGNYGYTF. CDR3 DNA: TGTGCCAGCAGTCGAACAGGGGTGGGGAACTATGGCTACACCTTC. The variable domain in full, with the rest retrieved from reference TRBV7-3 and TRBJ1-2, is GAGVSQTPSNKVTEKGKYVELRCDPISGHTALYWYRQSLGQGPEFLIYFQGTGAADDSGLPNDRFFAVRPEGSVSTLKIQRTERGDSAVYLCASSRTGVGNYGYTFGSGTRLTVV.

This clone was found once. The rearrangement uses TRBV10-3 and TRBJ2-3; maybe TRBD1 (6 bases). The CDR3 contains 15 residues. V was trimmed by 7 bases and J by 2 bases, leaving 16 bases between them. The V gene's germline CDR1 is ENHRY and CDR2 SYGVKD. CDR3 coding DNA: TGTGCCATCATGGCAGGGGCTGCTACCACAGATACGCAGTATTTT. This codes for CAIMAGAATTDTQYF.

The gene calls are TRBV6-5 and TRBJ2-6; a weak D match, TRBD1 (5 bases). Germline V gives CDR1 MNHEY, CDR2 SVGAGI. V was clipped by 7 bases and J by 2 bases, with 12 bases between them. The CDR3 covers 15 residues. As DNA, the CDR3 is TGTGCCAGCATGTCAGGGTCTGCTGGGGCCAACGTCCTGACTTTC. Protein product: CASMSGSAGANVLTF.

The gene calls are TRBV28 and TRBJ2-1; 10 bases are a match to TRBD2. After removal of 7 bases from V and 0 bases from J, the junction contained 6 bases not matched to a gene. The CDR3 covers 16 residues. The V gene's germline CDR1 is MDHEN and CDR2 SYDVKM. CDR3 protein: CASKNSGGGSYNEQFF. In DNA, the CDR3 is TGTGCCAGCAAAAACAGCGGGGGGGGCTCCTACAATGAGCAGTTCTTC.

J is TRBJ2-3 and V is TRBV6-5; D is possibly TRBD1 (5 bases). The V gene's germline CDR1 is MNHEY and CDR2 SVGAGI. V was clipped by 6 bases and J by 0 bases, with 13 bases between them. The CDR3 sequence is 15 residues long. CDR3 nucleotide sequence: TGTGCCAGCAGACGTAGCAGGGAAAGCACAGATACGCAGTATTTT. Translation: CASRRSRESTDTQYF.

The V gene is TRBV4-2, the J gene TRBJ2-7; 15 nucleotides line up with TRBD2. V lost 5 bases and J lost 7; bases outside the gene matches: 9. The CDR3 length is 16 residues. Germline V gene data show CDR1 as LGHNA and CDR2 as YNFKEQ. This CDR3 is CASSSRTSGGAREQYF. In DNA, the CDR3 is TGTGCCAGCAGCTCCCGGACTAGCGGGGGGGCCCGGGAGCAGTACTTC.

The CDR3 protein is CASSLGLNPYNEQFF. The CDR3 DNA reads as TGTGCCAGCAGTTTAGGGCTTAACCCCTACAATGAGCAGTTCTTC. The rearrangement uses TRBV27 and TRBJ2-1; D is uncertain. The ends were cut back, 2 bases at V and 2 bases at J, with 10 bases in the middle. The CDR3 has 15 residues. Germline V gene sequence: CDR1 MNHEY, CDR2 SMNVEV (reference sequence).

This chain connects TRBV7-2 to TRBJ1-2; 11 bases agree with TRBD1. J was trimmed by 4 bases and V by 3 bases; bases with no gene match: 10. The CDR3 has 17 residues. CDR1 and CDR2 from the germline V gene are SGHTA and FQGNSA. The CDR3 region has the DNA TGTGCCAGCAGCTTCGAGGCGGACAGGGGGCGCGGCTATGGCTACACCTTC. It encodes CASSFEADRGRGYGYTF.

This clone appeared once. The genes are TRBV5-1 and TRBJ2-1, with no clear D. The CDR3 has 13 amino acids. Trimming removed 4 bases from V and 9 bases from J, with 14 bases in between. The germline CDR1 and CDR2 sequences are SGHRS and YFSETQ. The CDR3 loop reads CASSRMAASEQFF. The CDR3 bases are TGCGCCAGCAGCAGAATGGCGGCGAGTGAGCAGTTCTTC.

The chain carries TRBV9 and TRBJ2-6; possible D gene TRBD2, 6 bases. V gave up 4 bases and J gave up 1 base, with 12 bases separating them. Germline V gene data show CDR1 as SGDLS and CDR2 as YYNGEE. The CDR3 has 16 amino acids. The CDR3 protein is CASSPPGLSGANVLTF. Written as DNA, the CDR3 is TGTGCCAGCAGCCCCCCGGGACTTTCTGGGGCCAACGTCCTGACTTTC.

This clone was found a few times. This chain connects TRBV6-5 to TRBJ1-3, with D unresolved. The length of the CDR3 is 16 residues. The germline V and J ends were trimmed by 0 bases and 4 bases, with 13 bases remaining between them. Germline V lookup: CDR1 MNHEY, CDR2 SVGAGI. This CDR3 reads CASSYSRDVRGNTIYF. CDR3 in DNA: TGTGCCAGCAGTTACTCGAGGGATGTGCGAGGAAACACCATATATTTT.

The chain has TRBV19 and TRBJ1-2; D gene uncertain. This CDR3 has 12 residues. Trimming left V 3 bases short and J 5 bases short, with 7 bases between. The V gene's germline CDR1 is LNHDA and CDR2 SQIVND (reference sequence). The CDR3 sequence is CASSILGYGYTF. Here the CDR3 DNA reads TGTGCCAGTAGTATCCTGGGTTATGGCTACACCTTC.

This clone was detected a few times. The rearrangement links TRBV2 to TRBJ1-6; TRBD1 aligns across 7 bases. The CDR3 contains 16 residues. The junction had 8 bases not matched to a gene; V was cut back by 0 bases and J by 9 bases. Germline CDR1 SNHLY, CDR2 FYNNEI. The CDR3 region has the DNA TGTGCCAGCAGTGAAGCCGGGGGACAGAAGGGTTCACCCCTCCACTTT. This translates into CASSEAGGQKGSPLHF.